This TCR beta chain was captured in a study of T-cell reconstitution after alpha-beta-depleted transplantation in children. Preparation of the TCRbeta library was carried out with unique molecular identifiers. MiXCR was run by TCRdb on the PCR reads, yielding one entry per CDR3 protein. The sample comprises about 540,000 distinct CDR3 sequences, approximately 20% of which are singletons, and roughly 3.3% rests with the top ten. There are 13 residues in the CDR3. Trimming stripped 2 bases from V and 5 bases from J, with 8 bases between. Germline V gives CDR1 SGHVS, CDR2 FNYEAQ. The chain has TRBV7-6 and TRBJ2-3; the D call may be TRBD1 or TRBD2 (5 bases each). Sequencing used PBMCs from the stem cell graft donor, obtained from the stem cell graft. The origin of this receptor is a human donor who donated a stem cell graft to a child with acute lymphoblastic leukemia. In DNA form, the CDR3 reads TGTGCCAGCAGCTTATTGGGGGAAGATACGCAGTATTTT. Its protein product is CASSLLGEDTQYF.